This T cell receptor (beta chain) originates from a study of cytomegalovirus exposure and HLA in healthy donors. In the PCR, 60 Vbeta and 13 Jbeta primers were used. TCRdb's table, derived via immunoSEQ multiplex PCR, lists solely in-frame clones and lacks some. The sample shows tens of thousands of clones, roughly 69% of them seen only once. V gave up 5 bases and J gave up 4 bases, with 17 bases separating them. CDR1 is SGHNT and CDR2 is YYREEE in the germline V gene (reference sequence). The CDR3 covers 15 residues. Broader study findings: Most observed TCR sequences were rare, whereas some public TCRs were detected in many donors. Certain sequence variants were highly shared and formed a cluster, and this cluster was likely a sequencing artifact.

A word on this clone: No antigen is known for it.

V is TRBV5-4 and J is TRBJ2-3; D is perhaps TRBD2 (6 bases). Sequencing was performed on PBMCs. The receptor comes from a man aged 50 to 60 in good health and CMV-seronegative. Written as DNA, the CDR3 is TGTGCCAGCAGACCCGGTTGGCGGGATCCAGATACGCAGTATTTT. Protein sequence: CASRPGWRDPDTQYF.